This is a list of T cell receptor beta chains from one sample in a study of blood T cells in healthy people across ages. MiXCR, applied by TCRdb to the 5' RACE reads, yields one record per CDR3 protein. The profile shows about 830,000 distinct CDR3 sequences, roughly 50% of them singletons. The source material was blood. The receptor set was obtained from a man under 40 in good health. Each CDR3 is given with its conserved first and last residue. The D gene is left open where the match is weak. A clone size is listed for some rows: how often the clone was seen (once, few, many), or a class if it is expanded.

J | V | D | size | CDR3 | DNA
TRBJ1-1 | TRBV6-1 | NA | NA | CASSEDRMNTEAFF | TGTGCCAGCAGTGAGGACAGAATGAACACTGAAGCTTTCTTT
TRBJ2-4 | TRBV5-1 | NA | NA | CASSLGAGPQYF | TGCGCCAGCAGCTTGGGGGCCGGACCTCAGTACTTC
TRBJ2-1 | TRBV10-3 | NA | NA | CAISDGVSIYEQFF | TGTGCCATCAGTGATGGCGTGAGTATCTATGAGCAGTTCTTC
TRBJ1-2 | TRBV12-3/TRBV12-4 | TRBD1 | few | CASTPGQGSGYTF | TGTGCCAGCACTCCGGGACAGGGGTCAGGCTACACCTTC
TRBJ2-5 | TRBV4-1 | NA | NA | CASSQDVRRVATLMKTQYF | TGCGCCAGCAGCCAAGATGTTCGGAGGGTGGCTACCCTAATGAAGACCCAGTACTTC
TRBJ2-6 | TRBV29-1 | NA | few | CSATHQSSSGANVLTF | TGCAGCGCTACCCACCAGAGTTCCTCTGGGGCCAACGTCCTGACTTTC
TRBJ2-4 | TRBV20-1 | NA | few | CSVLGAAKNIQYF | TGCAGTGTTCTCGGCGCAGCCAAAAACATTCAGTACTTC
TRBJ2-1 | TRBV6-2/TRBV6-3 | NA | NA | CASSYGVPIYNEQFF | TGTGCCAGCAGTTACGGGGTCCCTATTTACAATGAGCAGTTCTTC
TRBJ2-1 | TRBV27 | NA | many | CASSFFNEQFF | TGTGCCAGCAGTTTTTTCAATGAGCAGTTCTTC
TRBJ2-7 | TRBV6-6 | NA | NA | CASSYSEGFSYEQYF | TGTGCCAGCAGTTACTCGGAAGGGTTTAGCTACGAGCAGTACTTC
TRBJ2-1 | TRBV7-2 | NA | NA | CASSSEGGDNEQFF | TGTGCCAGCAGCTCGGAGGGCGGGGACAATGAGCAGTTCTTC
TRBJ2-1 | TRBV9 | TRBD2 | once | CASSVSGAEQFF | TGTGCCAGCAGCGTGAGCGGGGCTGAGCAGTTCTTC
TRBJ1-1 | TRBV20-1 | NA | NA | CSAATPGTSEGAFF | TGCAGTGCTGCCACCCCAGGGACATCCGAGGGAGCTTTCTTT
TRBJ2-5 | TRBV4-2 | NA | NA | CASGVSGLETQYF | TGTGCCAGCGGGGTATCAGGGCTGGAGACCCAGTACTTC
TRBJ2-3 | TRBV21-1 | NA | NA | CASSTRTFCTDTQYF | TGTGCCAGCAGCACAAGGACATTTTGCACAGATACGCAGTATTTT
TRBJ2-3 | TRBV3-1 | TRBD2 | NA | CASSQVERETDTDTQYF | TGTGCCAGCAGCCAAGTGGAGCGGGAGACGGACACAGATACGCAGTATTTT
TRBJ1-2 | TRBV7-2 | NA | NA | CAGSPPDRDNHGYTF | TGTGCCGGCAGCCCACCCGACCGGGACAATCATGGCTACACCTTC
TRBJ1-1 | TRBV11-2 | NA | NA | CASRSIYSEAFF | TGTGCCAGCAGATCAATCTACTCTGAAGCTTTCTTT
TRBJ2-7 | TRBV28 | NA | NA | CATRGTGRYEQYF | TGTGCCACCCGAGGAACGGGGCGATACGAGCAGTACTTC
TRBJ2-7 | TRBV7-2 | NA | many | CASSGGQGGSYEQYF | TGTGCCAGCAGCGGGGGGCAGGGTGGGTCTTACGAGCAGTACTTC
TRBJ2-1 | TRBV4-2 | NA | few | CASSQGPTSSYNEQFF | TGTGCCAGCAGCCAAGGCCCGACTAGCTCCTACAATGAGCAGTTCTTC
TRBJ1-2 | TRBV20-1 | NA | NA | CSARGREDYGYTF | TGCAGTGCTAGGGGGCGGGAAGACTATGGCTACACCTTC
TRBJ2-3 | TRBV7-2 | NA | NA | CASSLIEAFPSDTQYF | TGTGCCAGCAGCTTAATTGAGGCGTTCCCGTCAGATACGCAGTATTTT
TRBJ2-7 | TRBV10-3 | NA | NA | CAIRNPGRKTYEQYF | TGTGCCATCAGGAACCCGGGACGTAAGACCTACGAGCAGTACTTC
TRBJ1-2 | TRBV6-5 | TRBD1 | once | CASSGTGLANYGYTF | TGTGCCAGCAGTGGGACAGGGTTAGCTAACTATGGCTACACCTTC
TRBJ2-4 | TRBV6-5 | NA | few | CASSTSTSGGFNIQYF | NA
TRBJ2-7 | TRBV11-1 | NA | NA | CASSLAAEAYEQYF | TGTGCCAGCAGCTTAGCGGCGGAGGCCTACGAGCAGTACTTC
TRBJ1-2 | TRBV3-1 | TRBD1 | NA | CASSQGTAYGYTF | TGTGCCAGCAGTCAGGGGACAGCTTATGGCTACACCTTC
TRBJ2-5 | TRBV6-2/TRBV6-3 | TRBD2 | NA | CAIREAGGETQYF | TGTGCCATCAGGGAAGCGGGGGGAGAGACCCAGTACTTC
TRBJ2-1 | TRBV20-1 | NA | NA | CSAREGERVYNEQFF | TGCAGTGCTAGAGAAGGAGAGAGGGTCTACAATGAGCAGTTCTTC
TRBJ1-5 | TRBV2 | TRBD1 | few | CASSFNRGAGPQHF | TGTGCCAGCAGTTTCAACAGGGGTGCGGGGCCCCAGCATTTT
TRBJ2-7 | TRBV6-5 | NA | NA | CASSEYRVGEQYF | TGTGCCAGCAGTGAATACAGGGTGGGCGAGCAGTACTTC
TRBJ2-7 | TRBV25-1 | TRBD1 | few | CASRPSGQGWSEQYF | TGTGCCAGCAGACCCTCGGGACAGGGATGGAGCGAGCAGTACTTC
TRBJ2-5 | TRBV7-9 | NA | NA | CASSPLGAGKETQYF | TGTGCCAGCAGCCCGTTGGGGGCAGGCAAAGAGACCCAGTACTTC
TRBJ2-7 | TRBV12-3/TRBV12-4 | NA | NA | CASSKTGAAKAYEQYF | TGTGCCAGCAGCAAAACGGGCGCGGCTAAGGCCTACGAGCAGTACTTC
TRBJ2-3 | TRBV4-3 | TRBD2 | NA | CASSQDLSGGLLADTQYF | TGCGCCAGCAGCCAAGATTTGAGCGGGGGGCTCCTTGCAGATACGCAGTATTTT
TRBJ2-7 | TRBV29-1 | TRBD2 | few | CSVGKLAGPGGPEQYF | TGCAGCGTTGGTAAGCTAGCGGGACCAGGTGGTCCCGAGCAGTACTTC
TRBJ2-5 | TRBV7-7 | NA | few | CASSLEGTETQYF | TGTGCCAGCAGCTTGGAGGGTACGGAGACCCAGTACTTC
TRBJ2-3 | TRBV28 | NA | NA | CATFEESSTDTQYF | TGTGCCACCTTCGAGGAGTCTAGCACAGATACGCAGTATTTT
TRBJ2-1 | TRBV7-2 | NA | few | CASSLDSGSRHNEQFF | TGTGCCAGCAGCTTAGATAGTGGTTCACGCCACAATGAGCAGTTCTTC
TRBJ2-7 | TRBV28 | TRBD2 | NA | CASSATGLAGGPLWYEQYF | TGTGCCAGCAGTGCTACCGGACTAGCGGGAGGGCCCCTTTGGTACGAGCAGTACTTC
TRBJ1-2 | TRBV18 | TRBD1 | NA | CASSPPTTGVNYGYTF | TGTGCCAGCTCACCACCGACCACAGGGGTTAACTATGGCTACACCTTC
TRBJ1-2 | TRBV6-5 | NA | NA | CASSIRPFTYGYTF | TGTGCCAGCAGTATCAGGCCCTTCACGTATGGCTACACCTTC
TRBJ2-5 | TRBV6-6 | NA | NA | CASSNKRTKQETQYF | TGTGCCAGCAGCAACAAAAGGACCAAACAAGAGACCCAGTACTTC